The 11 T cell receptor beta chains reported below all come from one sample, sequenced in a study of blood T cell repertoires in COVID-19. Some clones are missing from TCRdb's copy, which holds only in-frame ones; the method was immunoSEQ multiplex PCR. The sample has roughly 130,000 clones; approximately 88% are singletons. What was sequenced was peripheral blood. These receptors came from a man between 60 and 75 years old with active or convalescent COVID-19.

The CDR3 spells CASSPGPGRTGELFF. The CDR3 coding sequence is TGTGCCAGCTCACCAGGGCCAGGGCGGACCGGGGAGCTGTTTTTT. The rearrangement links TRBV18 to TRBJ2-2; TRBD1 might be the D (5 bases). The CDR3 runs to 15 residues. The V end lost 2 bases, the J end lost 5 bases, and 12 bases lay between the germline ends. Germline values: CDR1 KGHSH, CDR2 LQKENI.

Only one count was recorded for this clone. The gene calls are TRBV5-1 and TRBJ2-7; the match to TRBD2 covers 9 bases. The germline CDR1 and CDR2 sequences are SGHRS and YFSETQ. After removal of 5 bases from V and 3 bases from J, the junction contained 3 bases not matched to a gene. The CDR3 consists of 13 residues. CDR3 amino acids: CASRSSGIYEQYF. Written as DNA, the CDR3 is TGCGCCAGCAGGTCTAGCGGGATCTACGAGCAGTACTTC. The whole variable domain, remainder taken from reference TRBV5-1 and TRBJ2-7, is KAGVTQTPRYLIKTRGQQVTLSCSPISGHRSVSWYQQTPGQGLQFLFEYFSETQRNKGNFPGRFSGRQFSNSRSEMNVSTLELGDSALYLCASRSSGIYEQYFGPGTRLTVT.

The genes are TRBV27 and TRBJ1-2; D perhaps matches TRBD1 (6 bases). Germline V gene lookup returns CDR1 MNHEY and CDR2 SMNVEV (reference sequence). The CDR3 is 14 amino acids. V lost 5 bases to trimming and J lost 4 bases, with 14 bases between them. As DNA, the CDR3 is TGTGCCAGCAGTCCGGGACACCTAGCCTATGGCTACACCTTC. Translated: CASSPGHLAYGYTF.

The CDR3 here is CASSPPLAVITEAFF. The CDR3 region has the DNA TGTGCCAGTAGTCCTCCTCTGGCAGTAATCACTGAAGCTTTCTTT. V gene TRBV19 combines with J gene TRBJ1-1; D unclear. The length of the CDR3 is 15 residues. The germline V gene has CDR1 LNHDA and CDR2 SQIVND (reference sequence). V lost 5 bases and J 4 bases, leaving 17 bases between the germline ends.

Turning to this clone: Other DNA sequences in this specimen translate into the identical CDR3. The chain carries TRBV18 and TRBJ1-5; possibly TRBD1 for D (5 bases). The CDR3 has 14 residues. Germline V gene lookup returns CDR1 KGHSH and CDR2 LQKENI. V was clipped by 3 bases and J by 0 bases, with 6 bases between them. Written as DNA, the CDR3 is TGTGCCAGCTCACCCCAGGGTAGCAATCAGCCCCAGCATTTT. This codes for CASSPQGSNQPQHF.

The chain combines TRBV4-1 with TRBJ2-7; the match to TRBD2 covers 9 bases. Germline V lookup: CDR1 MGHRA, CDR2 YSYEKL. The CDR3 length is 16 residues. The J segment lost 4 bases and the V segment lost 3 bases, leaving 10 bases of the junction unmatched. CDR3 region: CASSQPTSGRQYEQYF. DNA for the CDR3: TGCGCCAGCAGCCAGCCGACTAGCGGCCGTCAATACGAGCAGTACTTC.

This clone was counted a single time. Other DNA sequences in the same sample also yield this CDR3. The genes are TRBV28 and TRBJ1-3; no clear D. Trimming removed 1 base from V and 4 bases from J, with 8 bases in between. The germline gives CDR1 MDHEN, CDR2 SYDVKM. This CDR3 is 14 amino acids long. The chain's CDR3 is CASSLSGGGNTIYF. The CDR3 region has the DNA TGTGCCAGCAGTTTATCTGGAGGGGGAAACACCATATATTTT.

This chain's CDR3 is CASSQVGGGGSGNTIYF. DNA of the CDR3: TGTGCCAGCAGCCAAGTGGGTGGCGGGGGTTCCGGAAACACCATATATTTT. The V and J genes are TRBV4-2 and TRBJ1-3, with a possible D match to TRBD1 (5 bases). V shed 1 base and J shed 4 bases, with 17 bases lying between them. The CDR3 has 17 amino acids. Germline values: CDR1 LGHNA, CDR2 YNFKEQ.

The chain carries TRBV5-8 and TRBJ1-2; a weak D match, TRBD1 (6 bases). V was shortened by 2 bases and J by 7 bases, with 12 bases between the two germline ends. The CDR3 sequence is 13 residues long. Germline CDR1 reads SGHTS; CDR2 reads YDEGEE. The CDR3 coding sequence is TGTGCCAGCAGCTTAACAGGGCTTGGTGGCTACACCTTC. As protein: CASSLTGLGGYTF.

The chain employs TRBV2 and TRBJ2-7, with 7 bases that match TRBD1. The CDR3 covers 12 residues. Per the germline V gene, CDR1 is SNHLY and CDR2 is FYNNEI. V shed 4 bases, J shed 3 bases, and the junction held 0 bases outside the gene matches. In DNA, the CDR3 is TGTGCCAGCAGTGGGGACAGCTACGAGCAGTACTTC. Protein product: CASSGDSYEQYF.

This clone was observed a few times. V gene TRBV2 combines with J gene TRBJ1-5; D uncertain. Germline loops: CDR1 SNHLY, CDR2 FYNNEI. The CDR3 has 16 residues. Trimming removed 6 bases at V and 3 bases at J, with 18 bases between. In nucleotides, the CDR3 is TGTGCCAGCAGCCCTGAAGGCGGGATTTACAATCAGCCCCAGCATTTT. Its translation: CASSPEGGIYNQPQHF.